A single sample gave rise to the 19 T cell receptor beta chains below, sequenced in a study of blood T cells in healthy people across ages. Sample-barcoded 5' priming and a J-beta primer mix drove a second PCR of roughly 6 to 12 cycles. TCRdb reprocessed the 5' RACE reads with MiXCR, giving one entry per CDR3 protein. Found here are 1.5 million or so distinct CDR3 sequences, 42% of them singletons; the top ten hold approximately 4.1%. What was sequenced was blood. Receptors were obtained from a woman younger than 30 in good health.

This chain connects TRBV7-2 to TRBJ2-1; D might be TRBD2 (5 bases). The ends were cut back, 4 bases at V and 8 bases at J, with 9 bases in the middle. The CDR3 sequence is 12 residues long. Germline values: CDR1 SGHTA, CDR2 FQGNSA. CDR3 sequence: CTSSSRRHEQFF. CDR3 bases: TGTACCAGCAGCTCCCGGAGGCATGAGCAGTTCTTC.

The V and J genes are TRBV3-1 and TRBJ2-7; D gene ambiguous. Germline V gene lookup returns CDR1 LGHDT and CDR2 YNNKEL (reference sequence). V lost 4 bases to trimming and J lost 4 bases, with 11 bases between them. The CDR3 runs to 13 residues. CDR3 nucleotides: TGTGCCAGCAGCCTTCGCACCAGGTACGAGCAGTACTTC. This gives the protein CASSLRTRYEQYF.

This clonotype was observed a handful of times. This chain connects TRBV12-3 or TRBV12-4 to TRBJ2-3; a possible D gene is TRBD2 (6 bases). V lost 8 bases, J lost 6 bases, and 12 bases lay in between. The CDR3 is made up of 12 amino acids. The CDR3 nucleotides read TGTGCCAGCGGAGGGTATCAGGATACGCAGTATTTT. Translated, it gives CASGGYQDTQYF.

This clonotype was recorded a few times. CDR3 nucleotide sequence: TGTGCCAGCAGCCACTCGAGCAATGAGCAGTTCTTC. Its translation is CASSHSSNEQFF. The chain employs TRBV6-2 or TRBV6-3 and TRBJ2-1; unclear D gene. Trimming removed 6 bases from V and 6 bases from J, with 9 bases in between. Per the germline V gene, CDR1 is MNHEY and CDR2 is SVGEGT. The length of the CDR3 is 12 residues.

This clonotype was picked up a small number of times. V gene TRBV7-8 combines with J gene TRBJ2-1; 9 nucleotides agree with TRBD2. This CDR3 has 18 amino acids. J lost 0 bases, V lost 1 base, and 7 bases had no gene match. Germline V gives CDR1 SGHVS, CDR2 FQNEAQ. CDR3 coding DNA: TGTGCCAGCAGCTTAGTCTTGAGCGGGAGGAACTCCTACAATGAGCAGTTCTTC. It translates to CASSLVLSGRNSYNEQFF.

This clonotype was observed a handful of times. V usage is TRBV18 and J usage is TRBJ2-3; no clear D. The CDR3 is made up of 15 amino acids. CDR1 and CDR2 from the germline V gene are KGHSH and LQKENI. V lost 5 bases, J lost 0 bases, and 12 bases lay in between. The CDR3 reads CASSAAQISTDTQYF. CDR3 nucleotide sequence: TGTGCCAGCTCAGCCGCCCAAATCAGCACAGATACGCAGTATTTT.

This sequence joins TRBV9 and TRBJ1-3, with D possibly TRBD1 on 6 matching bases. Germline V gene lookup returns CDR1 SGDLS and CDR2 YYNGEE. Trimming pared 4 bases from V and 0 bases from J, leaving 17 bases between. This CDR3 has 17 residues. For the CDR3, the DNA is TGTGCCAGCAGCCAGAAGTTGACAGGCCACTCTGGAAACACCATATATTTT. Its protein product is CASSQKLTGHSGNTIYF.

Here the CDR3 DNA reads TGTGCCAGCAGCTCACCTTTCTACGAGCAGTACTTC. Its translation is CASSSPFYEQYF. This sequence joins TRBV11-2 and TRBJ2-7; D gene ambiguous. Trimming pared 4 bases from V and 3 bases from J, leaving 7 bases between. Germline lookup yields CDR1 SGHAT and CDR2 FQNNGV. This CDR3 is built from 12 residues.

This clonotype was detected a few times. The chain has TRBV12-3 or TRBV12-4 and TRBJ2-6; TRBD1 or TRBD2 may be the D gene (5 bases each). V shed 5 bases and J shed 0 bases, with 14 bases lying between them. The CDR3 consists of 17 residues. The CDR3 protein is CASSRRGLSSGANVLTF. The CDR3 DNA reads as TGTGCCAGCAGTCGCCGGGGCTTGAGCTCTGGGGCCAACGTCCTGACTTTC.

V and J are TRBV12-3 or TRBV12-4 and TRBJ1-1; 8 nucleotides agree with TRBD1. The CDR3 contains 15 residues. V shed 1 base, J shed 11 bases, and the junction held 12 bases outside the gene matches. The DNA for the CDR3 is TGTGCCAGCAGTTTAGAGGTCCAGGGGGCAACCTCGGCTTTCTTT. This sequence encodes CASSLEVQGATSAFF.

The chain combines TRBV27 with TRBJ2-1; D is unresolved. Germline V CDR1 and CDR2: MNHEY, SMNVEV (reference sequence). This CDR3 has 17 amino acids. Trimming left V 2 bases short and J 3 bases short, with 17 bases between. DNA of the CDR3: TGTGCCAGCAGTTTAGTACCGGTGGTAGCAGACTACAATGAGCAGTTCTTC. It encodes CASSLVPVVADYNEQFF.

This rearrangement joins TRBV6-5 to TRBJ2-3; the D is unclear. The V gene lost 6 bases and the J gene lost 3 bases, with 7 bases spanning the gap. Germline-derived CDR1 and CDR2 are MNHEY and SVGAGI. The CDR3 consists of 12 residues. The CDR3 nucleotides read TGTGCCAGCAGGCACGAAACAGATACGCAGTATTTT. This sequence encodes CASRHETDTQYF.

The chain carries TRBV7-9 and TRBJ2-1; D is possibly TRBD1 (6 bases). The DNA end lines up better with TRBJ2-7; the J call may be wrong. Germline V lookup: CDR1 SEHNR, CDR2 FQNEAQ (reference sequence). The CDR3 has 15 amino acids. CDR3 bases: TGTGCCAGCAGCTTAGTACAGGGTGCCTACAATGAGCAGTACTTC. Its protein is CASSLVQGAYNEQYF.

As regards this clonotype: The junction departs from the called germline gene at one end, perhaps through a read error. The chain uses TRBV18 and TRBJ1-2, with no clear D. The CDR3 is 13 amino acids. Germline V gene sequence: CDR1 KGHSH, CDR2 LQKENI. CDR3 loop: CASSPSANYGCTF. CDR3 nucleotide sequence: TGTGCCAGCTCACCATCGGCTAACTATGGCTGCACCTTC.

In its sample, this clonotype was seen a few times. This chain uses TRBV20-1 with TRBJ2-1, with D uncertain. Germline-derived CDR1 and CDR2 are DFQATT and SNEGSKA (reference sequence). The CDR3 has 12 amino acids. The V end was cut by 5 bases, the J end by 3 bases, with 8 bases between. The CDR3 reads CSAPADYNEQFF. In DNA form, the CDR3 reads TGCAGTGCTCCGGCGGACTACAATGAGCAGTTCTTC.

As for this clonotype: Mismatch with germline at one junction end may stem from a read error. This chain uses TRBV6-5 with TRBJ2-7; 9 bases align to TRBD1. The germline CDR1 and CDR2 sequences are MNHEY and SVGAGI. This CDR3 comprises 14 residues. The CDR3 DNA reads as TGTGCCAGCAAATCCGGGACAGGGTCCTGCGAGCAGTACTTC. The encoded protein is CASKSGTGSCEQYF.

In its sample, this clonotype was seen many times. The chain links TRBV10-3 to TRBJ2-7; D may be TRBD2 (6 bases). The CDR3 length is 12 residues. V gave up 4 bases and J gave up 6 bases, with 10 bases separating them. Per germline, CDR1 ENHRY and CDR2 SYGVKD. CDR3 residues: CAISGLVPEQYF. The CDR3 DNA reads TGTGCCATCAGTGGACTAGTTCCCGAGCAGTACTTC.

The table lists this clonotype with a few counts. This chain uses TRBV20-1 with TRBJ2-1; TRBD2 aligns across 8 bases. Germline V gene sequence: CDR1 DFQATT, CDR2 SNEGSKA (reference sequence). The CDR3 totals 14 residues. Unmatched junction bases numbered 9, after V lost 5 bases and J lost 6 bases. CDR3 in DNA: TGCAGTGCTTCCGAGGCGGGAGGTTCCAATGAGCAGTTCTTC. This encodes CSASEAGGSNEQFF.

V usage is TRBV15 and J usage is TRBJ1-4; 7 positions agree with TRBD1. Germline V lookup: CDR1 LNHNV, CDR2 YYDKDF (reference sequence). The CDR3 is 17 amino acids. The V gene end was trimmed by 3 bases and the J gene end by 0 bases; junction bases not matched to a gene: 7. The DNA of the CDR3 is TGTGCCACCAGCAGGGAAGGGGGCGCGGCAACTAATGAAAAACTGTTTTTT. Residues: CATSREGGAATNEKLFF.